A single sample gave rise to the 22 T cell receptor beta chains below, sequenced in a study of monozygotic twins with inflammatory bowel disease. With the 5' RACE reads reprocessed, TCRdb shows one record per CDR3 protein and no DNA. This repertoire includes roughly 150,000 distinct CDR3 sequences. The material sequenced was blood. These receptors all come from a human donor with ulcerative colitis or Crohn's disease, or a healthy co-twin of an affected twin (not recorded which).

The chain carries TRBV18 and TRBJ1-1; lacking DNA, the TRBD1 call made by TCRdb goes unchecked. This CDR3 has 15 amino acids. The germline V gene encodes CDR1 KGHSH and CDR2 LQKENI. CDR3: CASSPRTGENTEAFF.

This chain joins TRBV30 and TRBJ2-1. Germline V gene sequence: CDR1 GTSNPN, CDR2 SVGIG (reference sequence). The CDR3 runs 12 residues. CDR3 residues: CAWSKFRDEQFF.

CDR3 residues: CASSLSGPIYNEQFF. The rearrangement links TRBV6-2 or TRBV6-3 to TRBJ2-1; TCRdb lists TRBD2, though no DNA is available to test this call. The CDR3 has 15 amino acids. Germline V gene lookup returns CDR1 MNHEY and CDR2 SVGEGT.

The chain links TRBV27 to TRBJ2-7; TCRdb's D call, TRBD2, is unchecked because there is no DNA. The germline gives CDR1 MNHEY, CDR2 SMNVEV (reference sequence). The CDR3 runs to 13 residues. Here the CDR3 reads CASSAAGADEQYF.

The chain carries TRBV5-5 and TRBJ2-1; the D call of TRBD1 rests on TCRdb alone, since no DNA is present to check it. The CDR3 covers 13 residues. Germline assignment: CDR1 SGHKS and CDR2 YYEKEE (reference sequence). CDR3 amino acids: CASSHRVYNEQFF.

The genes are TRBV3-1 and TRBJ2-6. The CDR3 is 14 residues long. Germline lookup yields CDR1 LGHDT and CDR2 YNNKEL (reference sequence). The CDR3: CASSQFSGANVLTF.

The chain links TRBV6-1 to TRBJ2-1. The CDR3 is made up of 14 amino acids. Germline loops: CDR1 MNHNS, CDR2 SASEGT. CDR3: CASRRSFSYNEQFF.

This chain joins TRBV6-5 and TRBJ2-3; the TCRdb D gene call, TRBD2, has no DNA to confirm it. The CDR3 is 13 residues long. Germline-derived CDR1 and CDR2 are MNHEY and SVGAGI. The CDR3 region is CASRPMGRDTQYF.

V and J are TRBV6-5 and TRBJ2-5; TCRdb's D call, TRBD1, is unchecked because there is no DNA. Germline loops: CDR1 MNHEY, CDR2 SVGAGI. The CDR3 is made up of 13 amino acids. The CDR3 reads CASSSGPQETQYF.

This chain joins TRBV5-4 and TRBJ2-2; as DNA is missing, the TRBD1 call by TCRdb cannot be tested. Germline V gene sequence: CDR1 SGHNT, CDR2 YYREEE (reference sequence). The CDR3 is 14 residues long. The CDR3 sequence is CASSLRQGAGELFF. The whole variable domain, filled in from reference TRBV5-4 and TRBJ2-2, reads ETGVTQSPTHLIKTRGQQVTLRCSSQSGHNTVSWYQQALGQGPQFIFQYYREEENGRGNFPPRFSGLQFPNYSSELNVNALELDDSALYLCASSLRQGAGELFFGEGSRLTVL.

The chain has TRBV6-5 and TRBJ2-3; TCRdb returns TRBD1, unconfirmable since there is no DNA. Germline V CDR1 and CDR2: MNHEY, SVGAGI. The CDR3 is 16 amino acids. CDR3 sequence: CASSYFGPGATDTQYF.

This CDR3 is CASSQESLAGKLFF. This rearrangement joins TRBV4-3 to TRBJ2-2; the D call from TCRdb, TRBD2, cannot be confirmed without DNA. This CDR3 is built from 14 residues. Germline CDR1 and CDR2: LGHNA and YSLEER.

This sequence joins TRBV3-1 and TRBJ2-2; the TRBD2 assignment by TCRdb is unverifiable without DNA. Germline V gene lookup returns CDR1 LGHDT and CDR2 YNNKEL (reference sequence). The CDR3 extends over 17 amino acids. This CDR3 reads CASSQDLPSGRSGELFF.

V is TRBV9 and J is TRBJ2-2; the D call of TRBD2 rests on TCRdb alone, since no DNA is present to check it. Germline CDR1 reads SGDLS; CDR2 reads YYNGEE. This CDR3 spans 17 amino acids. CDR3 residues: CASSVAASYRNTGELFF.

The rearrangement uses TRBV20-1 and TRBJ2-4. CDR3 length: 15 residues. Germline V CDR1 and CDR2: DFQATT, SNEGSKA (reference sequence). CDR3: CSAQEPTLAKNIQYF.

The genes are TRBV20-1 and TRBJ2-1; the TCRdb call, TRBD2, lacks DNA for checking. CDR3 length equals 14 residues. The germline CDR1 and CDR2 sequences are DFQATT and SNEGSKA (reference sequence). The CDR3 region is CSARSGRDGNEQFF.

This sequence joins TRBV29-1 and TRBJ2-7; the TCRdb call, TRBD1, lacks DNA for checking. Germline V gene sequence: CDR1 SQVTM, CDR2 ANQGSEA. This CDR3 spans 13 amino acids. The CDR3 here is CSVGTGGAYEQYF.

The chain uses TRBV11-2 and TRBJ1-2; TCRdb returns TRBD1, unconfirmable since there is no DNA. Germline-derived CDR1 and CDR2 are SGHAT and FQNNGV. This CDR3 contains 13 residues. CDR3: CASGWTDSYGYTF.

The chain has TRBV6-2 or TRBV6-3 and TRBJ1-5; TCRdb's D call, TRBD1, is unchecked because there is no DNA. This CDR3 has 16 amino acids. Germline V lookup: CDR1 MNHEY, CDR2 SVGEGT. The chain's CDR3 is CASGLSEGTINQPQHF.

The V and J genes are TRBV24-1 and TRBJ1-5. The CDR3 runs 14 residues. Germline CDR1 reads KGHDR; CDR2 reads SFDVKD. This chain's CDR3 is CATSDGYSNQPQHF.

The gene calls are TRBV20-1 and TRBJ1-2; without DNA, the TCRdb call of TRBD1 cannot be checked. This CDR3 contains 12 residues. Looked up from germline, CDR1 is DFQATT and CDR2 is SNEGSKA (reference sequence). The CDR3 sequence is CSAFRQGGGYTF.

V and J are TRBV25-1 and TRBJ2-1; TCRdb calls TRBD2, which cannot be checked without DNA. In germline, CDR1 is MGHDK, CDR2 SYGVNS. The CDR3 has 13 amino acids. The CDR3 region is CASREAGGDFQFF.